This T cell receptor beta chain was identified in a study of shared clonotypes between healthy human individuals. The wider study: Donor ages ranged 18 to 49 years: a couple of women, three men.

The germline gives CDR1 SGHTS, CDR2 YDEGEE. The CDR3 sequence is 13 residues long. Trimming pared 3 bases from V and 4 bases from J, leaving 10 bases between. Genomic DNA (from each subset) was split evenly across several immunoSEQ plates. Clones were sequenced by immunoSEQ multiplex PCR, and TCRdb holds only the in-frame ones, with some missing. The sample records some 1 million clones, roughly 70% being singletons. Adult Caucasians living in Nashville, Tennessee made up all of the donors. The source is a man aged 18 to 29 in good health. The chain employs TRBV5-8 and TRBJ1-1; D is ambiguous. Source material: memory CD4+ T cells sorted from blood. As to subset: CD45RA-negative fraction. The CDR3 DNA sequence: TGTGCCAGCAGCTACTCAGGTGGCACTGAAGCTTTCTTT. Translation: CASSYSGGTEAFF.